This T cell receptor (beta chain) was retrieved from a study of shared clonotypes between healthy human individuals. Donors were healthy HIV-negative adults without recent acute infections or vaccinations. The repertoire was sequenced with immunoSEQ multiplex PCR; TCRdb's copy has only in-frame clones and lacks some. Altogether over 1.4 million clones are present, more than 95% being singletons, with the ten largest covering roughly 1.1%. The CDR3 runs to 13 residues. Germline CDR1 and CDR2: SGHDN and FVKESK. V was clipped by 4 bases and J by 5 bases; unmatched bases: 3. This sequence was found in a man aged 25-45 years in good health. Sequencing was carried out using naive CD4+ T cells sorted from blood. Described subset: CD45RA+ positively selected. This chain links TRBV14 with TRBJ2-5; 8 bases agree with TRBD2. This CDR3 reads CASSPSGGETQYF. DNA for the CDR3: TGTGCCAGCAGCCCCTCGGGAGGGGAGACCCAGTACTTC.